The 23 T cell receptor beta chains below all came from one sample that was sequenced in a study of blood T cell repertoires in COVID-19. Generated by immunoSEQ multiplex PCR, the TCRdb table keeps only in-frame clones and is missing some. There are roughly 250,000 clones in the sample; around 90% occur only once, and about 2.5% lies in the top ten. The specimen sequenced was peripheral blood. The receptor source for this set is a person under 35 with COVID-19, enrolled during active disease.

V and J are TRBV5-1 and TRBJ2-1; 9 positions match TRBD2. V trimming: 4 bases; J trimming: 3 bases; junction bases outside the gene matches: 8. Germline CDR1 is SGHRS and CDR2 is YFSETQ. The CDR3 runs 16 residues. This chain's CDR3 is CASSLLSGSFYNEQFF. The CDR3 DNA sequence: TGCGCCAGCAGCCTCCTTAGCGGGAGTTTCTACAATGAGCAGTTCTTC. Together with reference TRBV5-1 and TRBJ2-1, the CDR3 gives the full variable domain: KAGVTQTPRYLIKTRGQQVTLSCSPISGHRSVSWYQQTPGQGLQFLFEYFSETQRNKGNFPGRFSGRQFSNSRSEMNVSTLELGDSALYLCASSLLSGSFYNEQFFGPGTRLTVL.

The rearrangement uses TRBV5-1 and TRBJ2-3; 13 nucleotides match TRBD2. J gave up 1 base and V 4 bases, and 6 bases lay outside the gene matches. CDR1 is SGHRS, CDR2 YFSETQ, per germline. The CDR3 spans 17 residues. The CDR3 reads CASSPGLAGAGTDTQYF. Written as DNA, the CDR3 is TGCGCCAGCAGCCCTGGACTAGCGGGAGCGGGCACAGATACGCAGTATTTT.

The chain is built from TRBV19 and TRBJ2-3; perhaps TRBD1 as D (5 bases). The V gene lost 5 bases and the J gene lost 2 bases, with 14 bases spanning the gap. Germline values: CDR1 LNHDA, CDR2 SQIVND (reference sequence). The CDR3 has 15 amino acids. This CDR3 reads CASSRQGPPTDTQYF. Here the CDR3 DNA reads TGTGCCAGTAGTCGGCAGGGCCCTCCCACAGATACGCAGTATTTT. Full variable domain (rest looked up from reference TRBV19 and TRBJ2-3): DGGITQSPKYLFRKEGQNVTLSCEQNLNHDAMYWYRQDPGQGLRLIYYSQIVNDFQKGDIAEGYSVSREKKESFPLTVTSAQKNPTAFYLCASSRQGPPTDTQYFGPGTRLTVL.

CDR3 sequence reads: CASSSPGQGSSGELFF. The CDR3 DNA follows: TGTGCCAGCAGCTCCCCGGGACAGGGATCGTCCGGGGAGCTGTTTTTT. This chain links TRBV7-3 with TRBJ2-2, with 9 bases aligning to TRBD1. Trimming took 4 bases from V and 6 from J; bases not matched to a gene: 9. CDR1 is SGHTA, CDR2 FQGTGA, per germline. CDR3 length equals 16 residues.

The chain carries TRBV6-5 and TRBJ2-7; 11 bases align to TRBD2. The junction had 9 bases not matched to a gene; V was cut back by 6 bases and J by 5 bases. The CDR3 is made up of 15 amino acids. The germline V gene encodes CDR1 MNHEY and CDR2 SVGAGI. The CDR3 coding sequence is TGTGCCAGCAGAACCGCTAGCGGGAGGTCCGACGAGCAGTACTTC. Its translation is CASRTASGRSDEQYF.

The CDR3 DNA follows: TGTGCCAGCAGCCCGGGACAGGGGGCCCCATACGAGCAGTACTTC. Residues: CASSPGQGAPYEQYF. The V call is TRBV28, the J call TRBJ2-7; 12 bases map to TRBD1. Germline V gene sequence: CDR1 MDHEN, CDR2 SYDVKM. CDR3 length equals 15 residues. Trimming removed 6 bases from V and 4 bases from J; junction bases left unmatched: 7. The variable domain in full, with the rest retrieved from reference TRBV28 and TRBJ2-7, is DVKVTQSSRYLVKRTGEKVFLECVQDMDHENMFWYRQDPGLGLRLIYFSYDVKMKEKGDIPEGYSVSREKKERFSLILESASTNQTSMYLCASSPGQGAPYEQYFGPGTRLTVT.

The V gene is TRBV18, the J gene TRBJ1-2; D is perhaps TRBD1 (5 bases). Germline V gene lookup returns CDR1 KGHSH and CDR2 LQKENI. The V end was cut by 3 bases, the J end by 1 base, with 12 bases between. This CDR3 is built from 15 residues. CDR3 residues: CASSPHDRDNYGYTF. CDR3 sequence (DNA): TGTGCCAGCTCACCCCACGACAGAGATAACTATGGCTACACCTTC.

The table lists this clone with a count of one. The chain joins TRBV9 to TRBJ2-3; possible D gene TRBD1, 5 bases. V lost 3 bases to trimming and J lost 3 bases, with 14 bases between them. CDR3 length: 15 residues. Germline loops: CDR1 SGDLS, CDR2 YYNGEE. CDR3 in DNA: TGTGCCAGCAGCGGCGGTAGGGGCGTGACAGATACGCAGTATTTT. Its translation: CASSGGRGVTDTQYF.

V gene TRBV9 combines with J gene TRBJ2-1, with D unresolved. V gave up 0 bases and J gave up 6 bases, with 10 bases separating them. The CDR3 has 14 residues. Germline assignment: CDR1 SGDLS and CDR2 YYNGEE. In nucleotides, the CDR3 is TGTGCCAGCAGCGTAGTAGAGAGTTTCAATGAGCAGTTCTTC. It yields the protein CASSVVESFNEQFF.

This clone was recorded only once. This chain joins TRBV29-1 and TRBJ2-2, with D perhaps matching TRBD2 (5 bases). CDR3 size: 12 residues. Germline assignment: CDR1 SQVTM and CDR2 ANQGSEA. Between the trimmed V and J ends, which lost 3 bases and 5 bases, there was a span of 7 bases. DNA of the CDR3: TGCAGCGTTGACGGGGTTACCGGGGAGCTGTTTTTT. It encodes CSVDGVTGELFF.

The CDR3 bases are TGTGCCATCAGTCGGGGGGATTCACCCCTCCACTTT. Encoded protein: CAISRGDSPLHF. This chain joins TRBV10-3 and TRBJ1-6, with a weak D call TRBD1 (5 bases). V lost 5 bases and J lost 8, with 7 bases in between. The CDR3 loop spans 12 amino acids. Per germline, CDR1 ENHRY and CDR2 SYGVKD.

The rearrangement joins TRBV5-1 to TRBJ2-3; 11 positions match TRBD2. Germline lookup yields CDR1 SGHRS and CDR2 YFSETQ. Trimming took 0 bases from V and 5 from J; bases not matched to a gene: 8. The CDR3 consists of 17 residues. The CDR3 DNA is TGCGCCAGCAGCTTGGTAGCGGGAGGGCCTTTTGGAGATACGCAGTATTTT. Protein: CASSLVAGGPFGDTQYF.

The rearrangement joins TRBV6-5 to TRBJ1-6; D remains ambiguous. The CDR3 is 15 residues long. The germline gives CDR1 MNHEY, CDR2 SVGAGI. V lost 3 bases and J 0 bases, leaving 6 bases between the germline ends. The CDR3 region is CASSYESSYNSPLHF. The CDR3, as DNA: TGTGCCAGCAGTTATGAGAGCTCCTATAATTCACCCCTCCACTTT.

The chain employs TRBV27 and TRBJ2-7; 11 bases are a match to TRBD2. Germline loops: CDR1 MNHEY, CDR2 SMNVEV (reference sequence). V gave up 4 bases and J gave up 4 bases; unmatched junction bases: 6. This CDR3 spans 15 amino acids. CDR3 sequence reads: CASSSWTSGRYEQYF. The CDR3 DNA reads TGTGCCAGCAGTTCCTGGACTAGCGGGCGTTACGAGCAGTACTTC.

The chain recombines TRBV3-1 (or the pseudogene TRBV3-2) with TRBJ2-6; D remains ambiguous. The V end was cut by 0 bases, the J end by 2 bases, with 11 bases between. The CDR3 sequence is 17 residues long. Germline assignment: CDR1 LGHDT and CDR2 YNNKEL (reference sequence). This chain's CDR3 is CASSQDGSAAGANVLTF. The CDR3 DNA reads as TGTGCCAGCAGCCAAGATGGTTCGGCGGCTGGGGCCAACGTCCTGACTTTC.

This clone has just a few counts. The genes are TRBV6-6 and TRBJ1-5, with D possibly TRBD1 on 5 matching bases. The germline V gene has CDR1 MNHNY and CDR2 SVGAGI (reference sequence). This CDR3 region has 14 residues. Deletions cut 5 bases from V and 4 bases from J, with 12 bases between. CDR3 DNA: TGTGCCAGCAGTCACGGGGAGGGGAATCAGCCCCAGCATTTT. It codes for CASSHGEGNQPQHF.

The V call is TRBV5-1, the J call TRBJ1-2, with 8 bases that match TRBD1. The CDR3 length is 14 residues. The ends lost 5 bases at V and 4 bases at J; junction bases unmatched: 7. Germline V lookup: CDR1 SGHRS, CDR2 YFSETQ. The CDR3 here is CASSSAGQGYGYTF. The CDR3 bases are TGCGCCAGCAGTTCGGCCGGACAGGGCTATGGCTACACCTTC.

This chain uses TRBV5-8 with TRBJ2-1; D not certain. CDR3 size: 16 residues. Germline CDR1 is SGHTS and CDR2 is YDEGEE. V shed 4 bases and J shed 0 bases, with 14 bases lying between them. The CDR3 coding sequence is TGTGCCAGCAGCCTAGACTCTCCGAGCTCCTACAATGAGCAGTTCTTC. It specifies CASSLDSPSSYNEQFF.

The chain uses TRBV5-5 and TRBJ2-2; 13 bases match TRBD2. The germline CDR1 and CDR2 sequences are SGHKS and YYEKEE (reference sequence). The CDR3 loop spans 17 amino acids. Trimming took 5 bases from V and 4 from J; bases not matched to a gene: 8. The CDR3, as DNA: TGTGCCAGCAGTTGGACTAGCGGGGGATGGAGCACCGGGGAGCTGTTTTTT. This gives the protein CASSWTSGGWSTGELFF.

V usage is TRBV10-3 and J usage is TRBJ2-7; 8 bases agree with TRBD1. Germline lookup yields CDR1 ENHRY and CDR2 SYGVKD. V shed 6 bases and J 6 bases; nucleotides not matched to a gene: 10. The CDR3 covers 14 residues. CDR3 residues: CAISDGQGALEQYF. CDR3 DNA: TGTGCCATCAGCGACGGACAGGGTGCCCTCGAGCAGTACTTC.

A single count supports this clone. The CDR3 DNA reads as TGTGCCAGCAGTTACTCGAAAGGGGCTTACGAGCAGTACTTC. Amino acid sequence: CASSYSKGAYEQYF. J is TRBJ2-7 and V is TRBV6-5; D is perhaps TRBD1 (5 bases). V dropped 0 bases and J dropped 4 bases, with 10 bases sitting between them. This CDR3 is built from 14 residues. Germline V gene data show CDR1 as MNHEY and CDR2 as SVGAGI.

The rearrangement uses TRBV4-2 and TRBJ1-1; D not certain. V lost 1 base to trimming and J lost 8 bases, with 14 bases between them. Germline V gene lookup returns CDR1 LGHNA and CDR2 YNFKEQ. The CDR3 length is 14 residues. The CDR3 loop is CASSQAPGQAEAFF. Written as DNA, the CDR3 is TGTGCCAGCAGCCAAGCTCCGGGTCAAGCGGAAGCTTTCTTT.

This sequence joins TRBV12-5 and TRBJ2-7; 10 bases match TRBD2. V lost 2 bases, J lost 1 base, and 8 bases stayed unmatched. CDR3 length equals 17 residues. Germline values: CDR1 LGHNT, CDR2 FRNRAP. CDR3 nucleotides: TGTGCTAGTGGTTTGCGGCTAGCGGGAGATGTATCCTACGAGCAGTACTTC. Amino acid sequence: CASGLRLAGDVSYEQYF.